This T cell receptor (beta chain) was identified during a study of blood T cell repertoires in COVID-19. Study-wide background: Acute-phase and convalescent COVID-19 samples originated in the United States, Italy and Spain. In each case, the material was cDNA or gDNA derived from T cells, B-cell-depleted T cells, or PBMCs.

As processed by the authors: Reference gene primer amplification gave estimated nucleated cell counts. The data were produced by immunoSEQ multiplex PCR, yet TCRdb's version contains in-frame clones alone and is incomplete. V and J calls and clone size are as listed in that table; D and trimming were resolved from the DNA. Of around 300,000 clones listed, over 80% are singletons. This TCR came from a woman aged 40 to 50 with acute or convalescent COVID-19. The sequencing sample was made of peripheral blood.

The CDR3 region is CAWMNTGAPYGYTF. CDR3 nucleotide sequence: TGTGCCTGGATGAACACAGGGGCCCCTTATGGCTACACCTTC. The chain combines TRBV30 with TRBJ1-2, with TRBD1 matching 7 bases. CDR1 GTSNPN and CDR2 SVGIG come from the germline V gene (reference sequence). V shed 4 bases and J 5 bases; nucleotides not matched to a gene: 10. There are 14 residues in the CDR3.